Below, 21 T cell receptor beta chains from the same sample are listed, as sequenced in a study of T cell changes during pregnancy in multiple sclerosis. The data were produced by immunoSEQ multiplex PCR, yet TCRdb's version contains in-frame clones alone and is incomplete. Found here are about 40,000 clones, roughly nine tenths of them singletons; the top ten hold roughly 0.5%. Sequences were derived from CD4+ T cells from peripheral blood mononuclear cells, sampled in the first trimester of pregnancy. These receptors were obtained from a female donor with multiple sclerosis, enrolled in a pregnancy study.

The CDR3 loop reads CASSFSGVDTQYF. CDR3 in DNA: TGTGCCAGCAGCTTTTCCGGGGTAGATACGCAGTATTTT. The rearrangement links TRBV5-6 to TRBJ2-3; D might be TRBD2 (5 bases). The length of the CDR3 is 13 residues. In germline, CDR1 is SGHDT, CDR2 YYEEEE. V lost 2 bases and J 5 bases, leaving 9 bases between the germline ends.

The rearrangement joins TRBV5-1 to TRBJ1-2, with D perhaps TRBD1 (5 bases). V was shortened by 2 bases and J by 2 bases, with 10 bases between the two germline ends. CDR1 and CDR2 from the germline V gene are SGHRS and YFSETQ. The CDR3 runs to 14 residues. The DNA of the CDR3 is TGCGCCAGCAGCTTTGTGCAGGGCAACTATGGCTACACCTTC. Translation gives CASSFVQGNYGYTF.

This chain joins TRBV4-2 and TRBJ2-7; a weak D match, TRBD2 (6 bases). The length of the CDR3 is 16 residues. V lost 1 base, J lost 3 bases, and 16 bases lay in between. Germline V gives CDR1 LGHNA, CDR2 YNFKEQ. The CDR3 nucleotides are TGTGCCAGCAGCCAAGGGGGACTGCAAAGCCGCTACGAGCAGTACTTC. It is translated as CASSQGGLQSRYEQYF.

The chain is built from TRBV13 and TRBJ2-1; 9 nucleotides align to TRBD2. CDR1 PRHDT and CDR2 FYEKMQ come from the germline V gene (reference sequence). V shed 5 bases and J 9 bases; nucleotides not matched to a gene: 11. This CDR3 region has 15 residues. CDR3 nucleotide sequence: TGTGCCAGCAGCCCCTTGGCGGGAGGGCGACCTGAGCAGTTCTTC. This gives the protein CASSPLAGGRPEQFF.

The rearrangement links TRBV18 to TRBJ2-1; possible D gene TRBD1, 5 bases. Germline V gene sequence: CDR1 KGHSH, CDR2 LQKENI. Trimming shortened V by 5 bases and J by 5 bases, and 10 bases separated the two germline ends. The CDR3 spans 13 residues. The CDR3: CASSSRQNNEQFF. The CDR3 region has the DNA TGTGCCAGCTCATCCCGACAGAACAATGAGCAGTTCTTC.

The V call is TRBV7-8, the J call TRBJ1-1, with 8 bases matching TRBD1. This CDR3 is built from 14 residues. Germline loops: CDR1 SGHVS, CDR2 FQNEAQ. With V trimmed by 3 bases and J by 5 bases, 5 bases remained unmatched. The CDR3 DNA reads as TGTGCCAGCAGCTTGGTTAGGACAGGGACTGAAGCTTTCTTT. Protein: CASSLVRTGTEAFF.

The V and J genes are TRBV7-2 and TRBJ1-2; the D is unclear. The CDR3 covers 13 residues. Trimming stripped 7 bases from V and 8 bases from J, with 17 bases between. The germline CDR1 and CDR2 sequences are SGHTA and FQGNSA. CDR3 amino acids: CASTRAPGRGYTF. The CDR3 DNA sequence: TGTGCCAGCACCCGGGCACCCGGGAGGGGCTACACCTTC.

The V and J genes are TRBV7-2 and TRBJ1-5, with D unclear. From germline, CDR1 is SGHTA and CDR2 FQGNSA. With 1 base removed from V and 6 bases from J, the gap between germline ends came to 10 bases. The CDR3 spans 14 residues. CDR3 amino acids: CASSLEYGRQPQHF. The CDR3 DNA reads TGTGCCAGCAGCTTAGAATATGGGCGTCAGCCCCAGCATTTT.

This clone was observed a handful of times. The chain is built from TRBV19 and TRBJ2-5; possibly TRBD2 for D (5 bases). V lost 1 base, J lost 3 bases, and 9 bases lay in between. The CDR3 loop spans 14 amino acids. Germline V gene sequence: CDR1 LNHDA, CDR2 SQIVND (reference sequence). CDR3 sequence reads: CASSIGSGKETQYF. The CDR3 nucleotides read TGTGCCAGTAGTATAGGGAGCGGTAAAGAGACCCAGTACTTC.

The V gene is TRBV5-1, the J gene TRBJ2-1; D might be TRBD2 (6 bases). V shed 5 bases and J shed 8 bases, with 23 bases lying between them. This CDR3 is built from 16 residues. In germline, CDR1 is SGHRS, CDR2 YFSETQ. The CDR3 nucleotides are TGCGCCAGCAGTTTGTTGGGGACTGGGGGTACGGATGAGCAGTTCTTC. It encodes CASSLLGTGGTDEQFF.

The chain combines TRBV6-5 with TRBJ2-3; D is possibly TRBD1 (5 bases). The germline V and J ends were trimmed by 6 bases and 2 bases, with 12 bases remaining between them. CDR1 is MNHEY and CDR2 is SVGAGI in the germline V gene. The CDR3 length is 14 residues. CDR3 residues: CASSLRGSTDTQYF. The DNA of the CDR3 is TGTGCCAGCAGCCTAAGGGGCTCCACAGATACGCAGTATTTT.

The chain's CDR3 is CASNGQGATNNQPQHF. CDR3 nucleotides: TGTGCCAGCAACGGACAGGGGGCGACGAACAATCAGCCCCAGCATTTT. The rearrangement links TRBV2 to TRBJ1-5; TRBD1 aligns across 11 bases. The CDR3 has 16 amino acids. Germline V gene data show CDR1 as SNHLY and CDR2 as FYNNEI. The V segment lost 7 bases and the J segment 3 bases; nucleotides outside the gene matches: 8.

This chain joins TRBV18 and TRBJ1-5, with 8 nucleotides matching TRBD1. The germline V gene has CDR1 KGHSH and CDR2 LQKENI. V was clipped by 3 bases and J by 4 bases; unmatched bases: 2. The CDR3 is 14 residues long. CDR3 residues: CASSPRDRNQPQHF. The CDR3 nucleotides read TGTGCCAGCTCACCTCGGGACAGGAATCAGCCCCAGCATTTT.

This chain uses TRBV9 with TRBJ2-7; 7 bases line up with TRBD2. Per the germline V gene, CDR1 is SGDLS and CDR2 is YYNGEE. With V trimmed by 3 bases and J by 2 bases, 8 bases remained unmatched. CDR3 length: 15 residues. The CDR3 protein is CASSGGEGLAYEQYF. CDR3 coding DNA: TGTGCCAGCAGCGGTGGGGAGGGCTTAGCCTACGAGCAGTACTTC.

This clone was seen a single time. The rearrangement joins TRBV5-1 to TRBJ2-5; tentative D call: TRBD2 (5 bases). V shed 1 base and J shed 4 bases, with 17 bases lying between them. In germline, CDR1 is SGHRS, CDR2 YFSETQ. The CDR3 extends over 16 amino acids. The CDR3 DNA is TGCGCCAGCAGCTTGAGCGGTCGAGGCGGAGGAGAGACCCAGTACTTC. Protein: CASSLSGRGGGETQYF.

This chain uses TRBV2 with TRBJ2-7; D not certain. The CDR3 contains 14 residues. Germline V gives CDR1 SNHLY, CDR2 FYNNEI. Deletions cut 5 bases from V and 0 bases from J, with 11 bases between. The CDR3 loop is CASSQQQSSYEQYF. CDR3 coding DNA: TGTGCCAGCAGTCAACAGCAGAGCTCCTACGAGCAGTACTTC. Together with reference TRBV2 and TRBJ2-7, the CDR3 gives the full variable domain: EPEVTQTPSHQVTQMGQEVILRCVPISNHLYFYWYRQILGQKVEFLVSFYNNEISEKSEIFDDQFSVERPDGSNFTLKIRSTKLEDSAMYFCASSQQQSSYEQYFGPGTRLTVT.

This clone was counted once. V usage is TRBV5-1 and J usage is TRBJ1-2; perhaps TRBD1 as D (6 bases). Trimming removed 4 bases at V and 2 bases at J, with 27 bases between. There are 19 residues in the CDR3. Germline loops: CDR1 SGHRS, CDR2 YFSETQ. CDR3 region: CASSPQSAPPGGLNYGYTF. As DNA, the CDR3 is TGCGCCAGCAGCCCCCAATCCGCCCCGCCGGGGGGGCTGAACTATGGCTACACCTTC.

This clone occurred once. J is TRBJ2-3 and V is TRBV13; 11 bases fit TRBD2. Trimming at V came to 5 bases and at J to 2 bases, leaving 6 bases not matched to a gene. Germline assignment: CDR1 PRHDT and CDR2 FYEKMQ (reference sequence). The CDR3 consists of 16 residues. CDR3 sequence reads: CASSTGLADVTDTQYF. The CDR3 bases are TGTGCCAGCAGCACGGGACTAGCGGATGTCACAGATACGCAGTATTTT.

The chain couples TRBV9 to TRBJ2-1, with D tentatively TRBD2 (5 bases). The germline CDR1 and CDR2 sequences are SGDLS and YYNGEE. With 0 bases removed from V and 10 bases from J, the gap between germline ends came to 11 bases. This CDR3 is built from 13 residues. CDR3 DNA: TGTGCCAGCAGCGTAGTGGGAGTGAGCGAGCAGTTCTTC. Its translation is CASSVVGVSEQFF.

The V call is TRBV12-5, the J call TRBJ2-1, with D uncertain. Trimming pared 6 bases from V and 10 bases from J, leaving 4 bases between. The CDR3 length is 9 residues. The V gene's germline CDR1 is LGHNT and CDR2 FRNRAP. The CDR3 nucleotides are TGTGCTAGTGGGAGGGAGCAGTTCTTC. This gives the protein CASGREQFF.

The CDR3 DNA reads as TGTGCCAGCAGTCCGCGGCCCGCGTTATTGAACACTGAAGCTTTCTTT. Its protein product is CASSPRPALLNTEAFF. The chain uses TRBV27 and TRBJ1-1, with D uncertain. Trimming took 5 bases from V and 0 from J, leaving 16 bases between them. CDR3 length equals 16 residues. Germline V gives CDR1 MNHEY, CDR2 SMNVEV (reference sequence).